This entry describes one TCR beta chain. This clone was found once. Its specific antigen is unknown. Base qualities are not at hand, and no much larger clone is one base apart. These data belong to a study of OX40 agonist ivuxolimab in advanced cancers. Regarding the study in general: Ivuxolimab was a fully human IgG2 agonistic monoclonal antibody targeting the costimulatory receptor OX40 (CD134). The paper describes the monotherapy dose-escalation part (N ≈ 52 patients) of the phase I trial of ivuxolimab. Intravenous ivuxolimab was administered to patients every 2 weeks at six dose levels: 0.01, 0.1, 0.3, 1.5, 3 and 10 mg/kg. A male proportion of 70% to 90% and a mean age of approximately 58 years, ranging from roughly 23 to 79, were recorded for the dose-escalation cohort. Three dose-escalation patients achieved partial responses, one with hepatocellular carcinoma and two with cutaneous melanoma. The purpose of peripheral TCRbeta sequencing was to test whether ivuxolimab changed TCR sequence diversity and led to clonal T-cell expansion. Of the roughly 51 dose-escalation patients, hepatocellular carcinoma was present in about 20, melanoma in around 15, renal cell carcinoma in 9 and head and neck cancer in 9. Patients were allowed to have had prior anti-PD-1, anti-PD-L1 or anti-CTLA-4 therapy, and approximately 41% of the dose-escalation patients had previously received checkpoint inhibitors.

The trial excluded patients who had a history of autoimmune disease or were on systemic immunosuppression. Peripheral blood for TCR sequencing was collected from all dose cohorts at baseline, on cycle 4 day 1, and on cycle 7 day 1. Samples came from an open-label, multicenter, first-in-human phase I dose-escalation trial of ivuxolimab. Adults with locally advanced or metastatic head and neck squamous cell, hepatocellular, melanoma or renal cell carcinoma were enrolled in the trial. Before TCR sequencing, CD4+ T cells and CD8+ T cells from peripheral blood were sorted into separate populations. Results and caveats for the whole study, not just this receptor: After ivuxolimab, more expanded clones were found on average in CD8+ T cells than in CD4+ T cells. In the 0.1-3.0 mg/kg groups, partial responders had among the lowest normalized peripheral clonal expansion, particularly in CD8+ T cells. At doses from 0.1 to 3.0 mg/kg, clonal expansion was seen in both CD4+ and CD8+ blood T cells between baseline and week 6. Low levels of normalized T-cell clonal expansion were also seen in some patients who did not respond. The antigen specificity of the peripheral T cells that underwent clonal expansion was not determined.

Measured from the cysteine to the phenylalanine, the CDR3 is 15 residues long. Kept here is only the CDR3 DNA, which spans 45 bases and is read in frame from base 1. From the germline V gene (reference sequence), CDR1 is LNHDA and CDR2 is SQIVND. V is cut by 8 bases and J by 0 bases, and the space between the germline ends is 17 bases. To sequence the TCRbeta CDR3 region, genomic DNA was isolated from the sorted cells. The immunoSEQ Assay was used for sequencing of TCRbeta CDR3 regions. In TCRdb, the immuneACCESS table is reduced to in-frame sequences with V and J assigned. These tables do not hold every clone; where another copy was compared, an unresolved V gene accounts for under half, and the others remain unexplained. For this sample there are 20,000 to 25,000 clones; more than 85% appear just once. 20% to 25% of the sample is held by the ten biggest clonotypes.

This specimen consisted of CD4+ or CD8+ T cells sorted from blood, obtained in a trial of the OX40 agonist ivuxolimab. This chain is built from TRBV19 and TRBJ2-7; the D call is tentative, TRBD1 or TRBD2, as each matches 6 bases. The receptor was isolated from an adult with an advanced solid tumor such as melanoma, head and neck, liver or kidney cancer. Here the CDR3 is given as CASAEGGTSSYEQYF. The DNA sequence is TGTGCCAGTGCGGAGGGGGGAACCAGCTCCTACGAGCAGTACTTC.